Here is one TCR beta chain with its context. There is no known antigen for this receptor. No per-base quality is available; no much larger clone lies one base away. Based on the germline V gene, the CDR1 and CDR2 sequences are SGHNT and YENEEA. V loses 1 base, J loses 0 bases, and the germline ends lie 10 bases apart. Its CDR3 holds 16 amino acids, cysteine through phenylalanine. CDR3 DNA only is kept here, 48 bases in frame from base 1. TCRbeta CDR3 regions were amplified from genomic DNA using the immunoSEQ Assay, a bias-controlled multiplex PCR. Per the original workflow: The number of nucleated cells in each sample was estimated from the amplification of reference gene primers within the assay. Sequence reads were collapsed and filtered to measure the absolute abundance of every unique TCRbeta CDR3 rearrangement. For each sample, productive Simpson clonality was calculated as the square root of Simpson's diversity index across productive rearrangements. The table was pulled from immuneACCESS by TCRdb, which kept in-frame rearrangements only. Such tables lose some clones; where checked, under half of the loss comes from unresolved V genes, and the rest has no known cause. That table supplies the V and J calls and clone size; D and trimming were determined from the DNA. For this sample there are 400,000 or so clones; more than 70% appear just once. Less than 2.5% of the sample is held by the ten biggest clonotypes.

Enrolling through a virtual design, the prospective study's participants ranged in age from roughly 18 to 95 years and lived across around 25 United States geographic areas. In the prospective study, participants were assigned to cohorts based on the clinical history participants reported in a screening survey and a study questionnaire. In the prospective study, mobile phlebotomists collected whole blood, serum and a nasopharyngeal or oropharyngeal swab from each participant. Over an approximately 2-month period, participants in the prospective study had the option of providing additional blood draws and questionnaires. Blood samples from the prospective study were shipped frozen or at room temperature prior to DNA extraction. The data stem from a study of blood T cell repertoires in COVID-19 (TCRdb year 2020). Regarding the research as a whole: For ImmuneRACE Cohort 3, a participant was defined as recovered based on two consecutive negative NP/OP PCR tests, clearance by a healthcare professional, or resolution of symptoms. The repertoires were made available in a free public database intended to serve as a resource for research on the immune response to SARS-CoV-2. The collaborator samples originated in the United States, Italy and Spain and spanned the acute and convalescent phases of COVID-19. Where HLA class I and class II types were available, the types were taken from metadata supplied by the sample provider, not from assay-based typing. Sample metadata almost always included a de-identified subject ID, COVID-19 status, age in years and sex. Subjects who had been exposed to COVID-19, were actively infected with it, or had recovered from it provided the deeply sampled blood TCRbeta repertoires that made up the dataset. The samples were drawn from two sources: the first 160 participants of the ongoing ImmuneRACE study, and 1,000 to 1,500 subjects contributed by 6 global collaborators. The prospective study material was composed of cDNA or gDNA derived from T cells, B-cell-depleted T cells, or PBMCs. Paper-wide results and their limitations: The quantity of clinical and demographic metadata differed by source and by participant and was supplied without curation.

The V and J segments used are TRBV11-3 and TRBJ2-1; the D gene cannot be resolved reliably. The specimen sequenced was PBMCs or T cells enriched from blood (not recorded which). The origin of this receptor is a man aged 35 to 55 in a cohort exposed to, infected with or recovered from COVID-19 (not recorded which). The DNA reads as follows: TGTGCCAGCAGCTTAGGAGGCGGTAGCTCCTACAATGAGCAGTTCTTC. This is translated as CASSLGGGSSYNEQFF.